Described below is a single TCR beta chain sequence and its context. Antigen unknown. Produced via immunoSEQ multiplex PCR; TCRdb's table is partial and in-frame only. The sample shows millions of clones, about 95% of them seen only once. Caucasian adults residing in Nashville, Tennessee made up all the donors. This sample was included in a study of shared clonotypes between healthy human individuals. The overall study: Each donor's CD4 naive and CD4 memory cells filled three plates apiece, CD8 naive two, and CD8 memory one.

Points from the study as a whole: In a few donors, roughly 5.2% of naive CD4 clonotypes appeared in common.

Sequencing was done on a sample of naive CD4+ T cells sorted from blood. Subset denoted: CD45RA+ positively selected. The source is a man aged 18 to 30 in good health.

The CDR3 sequence is CASSPSGGAGETQYF. CDR3 bases: TGTGCCAGCAGCCCAAGCGGGGGGGCAGGCGAGACCCAGTACTTC. The chain joins TRBV7-3 to TRBJ2-5; 10 bases map to TRBD2. The CDR3 sequence is 15 residues long. CDR1 is SGHTA and CDR2 is FQGTGA in the germline V gene. V lost 5 bases, J lost 5 bases, and 8 bases stayed unmatched.